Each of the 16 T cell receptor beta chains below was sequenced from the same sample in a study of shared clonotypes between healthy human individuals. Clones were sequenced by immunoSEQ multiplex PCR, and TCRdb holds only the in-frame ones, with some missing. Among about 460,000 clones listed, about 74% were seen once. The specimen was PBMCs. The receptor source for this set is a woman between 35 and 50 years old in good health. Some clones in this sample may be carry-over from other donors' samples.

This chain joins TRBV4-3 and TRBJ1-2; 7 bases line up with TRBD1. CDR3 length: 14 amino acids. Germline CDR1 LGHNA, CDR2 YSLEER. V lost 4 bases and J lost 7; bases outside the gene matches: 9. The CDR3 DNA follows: TGCGCCAGCAGCCTCCTTACAGGGGACGGTGGCTACACCTTC. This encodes CASSLLTGDGGYTF.

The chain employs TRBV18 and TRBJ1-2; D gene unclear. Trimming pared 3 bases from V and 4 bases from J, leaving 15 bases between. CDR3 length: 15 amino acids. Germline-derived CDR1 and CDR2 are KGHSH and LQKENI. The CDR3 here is CASSPPQFRGYGYTF. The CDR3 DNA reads TGTGCCAGCTCACCCCCTCAATTCCGGGGCTATGGCTACACCTTC. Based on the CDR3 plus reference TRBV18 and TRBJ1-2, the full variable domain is NAGVMQNPRHLVRRRGQEARLRCSPMKGHSHVYWYRQLPEEGLKFMVYLQKENIIDESGMPKERFSAEFPKEGPSILRIQQVVRGDSAAYFCASSPPQFRGYGYTFGSGTRLTVV.

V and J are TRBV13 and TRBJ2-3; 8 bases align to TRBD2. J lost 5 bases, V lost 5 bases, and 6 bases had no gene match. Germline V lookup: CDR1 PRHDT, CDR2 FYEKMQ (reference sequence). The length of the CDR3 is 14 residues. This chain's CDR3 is CASSVSGMGDTQYF. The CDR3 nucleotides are TGTGCCAGCAGCGTTAGCGGGATGGGAGATACGCAGTATTTT. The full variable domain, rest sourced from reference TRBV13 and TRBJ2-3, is AAGVIQSPRHLIKEKRETATLKCYPIPRHDTVYWYQQGPGQDPQFLISFYEKMQSDKGSIPDRFSAQQFSDYHSELNMSSLELGDSALYFCASSVSGMGDTQYFGPGTRLTVL.

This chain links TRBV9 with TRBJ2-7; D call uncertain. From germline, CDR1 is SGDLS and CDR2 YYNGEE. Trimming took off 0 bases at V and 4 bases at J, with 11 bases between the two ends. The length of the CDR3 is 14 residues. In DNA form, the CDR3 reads TGTGCCAGCAGCGTAGCACCACATACGTACGAGCAGTACTTC. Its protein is CASSVAPHTYEQYF.

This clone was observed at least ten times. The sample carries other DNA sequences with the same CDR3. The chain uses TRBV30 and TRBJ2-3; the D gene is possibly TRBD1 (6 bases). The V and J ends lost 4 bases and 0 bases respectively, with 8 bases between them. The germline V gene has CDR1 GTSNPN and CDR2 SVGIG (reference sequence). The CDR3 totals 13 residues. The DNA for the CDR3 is TGTGCCTGGACCAGGGGAAGCACAGATACGCAGTATTTT. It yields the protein CAWTRGSTDTQYF. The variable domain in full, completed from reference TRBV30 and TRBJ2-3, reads SQTIHQWPATLVQPVGSPLSLECTVEGTSNPNLYWYRQAAGRGLQLLFYSVGIGQISSEVPQNLSASRPQDRQFILSSKKLLLSDSGFYLCAWTRGSTDTQYFGPGTRLTVL.

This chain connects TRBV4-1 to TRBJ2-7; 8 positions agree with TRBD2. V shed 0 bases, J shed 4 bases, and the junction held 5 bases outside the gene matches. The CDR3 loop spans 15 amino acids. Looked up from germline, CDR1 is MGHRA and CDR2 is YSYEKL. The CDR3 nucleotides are TGCGCCAGCAGCCAAGAGAGACGGGAGGGTTACGAGCAGTACTTC. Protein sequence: CASSQERREGYEQYF.

CDR3 loop: CASRSGGRETQYF. In DNA, the CDR3 is TGTGCCAGCAGGTCAGGGGGGCGAGAGACCCAGTACTTC. The chain joins TRBV6-5 to TRBJ2-5; tentative D call: TRBD1 (7 bases). Trimming stripped 6 bases from V and 4 bases from J, with 12 bases between. The CDR3 is made up of 13 amino acids. The V gene's germline CDR1 is MNHEY and CDR2 SVGAGI.

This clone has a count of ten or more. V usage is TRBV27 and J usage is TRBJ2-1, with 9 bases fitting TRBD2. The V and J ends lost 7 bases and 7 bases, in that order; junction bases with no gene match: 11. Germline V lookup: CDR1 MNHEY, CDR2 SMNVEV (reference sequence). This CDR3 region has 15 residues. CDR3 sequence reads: CASNDAWREGNEQFF. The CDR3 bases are TGTGCCAGCAACGATGCTTGGCGGGAGGGGAATGAGCAGTTCTTC.

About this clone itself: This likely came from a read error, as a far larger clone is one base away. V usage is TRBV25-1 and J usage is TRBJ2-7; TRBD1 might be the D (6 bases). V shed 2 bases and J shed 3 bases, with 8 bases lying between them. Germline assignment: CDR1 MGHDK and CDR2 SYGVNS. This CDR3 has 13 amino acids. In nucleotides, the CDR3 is TGTGCCAGCAGTGAAGGGGGCTTCTACGAGCAGTACTTC. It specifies CASSEGGFYEQYF.

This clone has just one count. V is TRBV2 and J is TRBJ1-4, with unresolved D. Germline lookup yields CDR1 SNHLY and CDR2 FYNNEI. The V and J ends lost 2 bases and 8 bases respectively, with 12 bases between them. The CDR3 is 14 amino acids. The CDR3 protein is CASSERRGAEKLFF. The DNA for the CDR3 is TGTGCCAGCAGTGAAAGGAGAGGAGCGGAAAAACTGTTTTTT.

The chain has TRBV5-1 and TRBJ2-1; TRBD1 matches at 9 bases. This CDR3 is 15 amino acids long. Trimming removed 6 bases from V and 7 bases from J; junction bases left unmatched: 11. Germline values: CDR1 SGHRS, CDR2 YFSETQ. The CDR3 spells CASNLGDRAGNEQFF. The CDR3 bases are TGCGCCAGCAATTTGGGGGACAGGGCGGGAAATGAGCAGTTCTTC.

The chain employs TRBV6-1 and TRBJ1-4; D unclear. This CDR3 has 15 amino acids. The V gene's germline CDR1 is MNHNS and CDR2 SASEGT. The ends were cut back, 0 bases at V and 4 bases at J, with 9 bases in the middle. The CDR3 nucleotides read TGTGCCAGCAGTGAAGCTGGCAGCTATAATGAAAAACTGTTTTTT. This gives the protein CASSEAGSYNEKLFF.

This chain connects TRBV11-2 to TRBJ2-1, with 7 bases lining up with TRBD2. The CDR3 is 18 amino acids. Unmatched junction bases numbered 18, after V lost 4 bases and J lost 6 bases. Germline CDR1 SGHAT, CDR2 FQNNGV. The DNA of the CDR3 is TGTGCCAGCAGCTCTCGAGGCGGGAGCCAATTTTTTGGCAATGAGCAGTTCTTC. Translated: CASSSRGGSQFFGNEQFF. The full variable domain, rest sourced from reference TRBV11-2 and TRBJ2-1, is EAGVAQSPRYKIIEKRQSVAFWCNPISGHATLYWYQQILGQGPKLLIQFQNNGVVDDSQLPKDRFSAERLKGVDSTLKIQPAKLEDSAVYLCASSSRGGSQFFGNEQFFGPGTRLTVL.

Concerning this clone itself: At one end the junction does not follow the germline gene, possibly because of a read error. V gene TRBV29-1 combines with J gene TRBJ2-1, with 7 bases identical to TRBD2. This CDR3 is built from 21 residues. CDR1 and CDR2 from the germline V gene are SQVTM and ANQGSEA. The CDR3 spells CSVEGRASGRAAWSSCNEQFF. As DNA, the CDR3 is TGCAGCGTTGAGGGACGGGCTAGTGGGAGGGCCGCCTGGAGCTCCTGCAATGAGCAGTTCTTC.

CDR3 sequence: CASSPGGTNEKLFF. The CDR3 nucleotides are TGTGCCAGCTCCCCGGGAGGGACTAATGAAAAACTGTTTTTT. The rearrangement uses TRBV18 and TRBJ1-4; D remains ambiguous. The CDR3 consists of 14 residues. Germline V gene data show CDR1 as KGHSH and CDR2 as LQKENI. Trimming left V 6 bases short and J 2 bases short, with 10 bases between. Full variable domain (outside the CDR3, taken from reference TRBV18 and TRBJ1-4): NAGVMQNPRHLVRRRGQEARLRCSPMKGHSHVYWYRQLPEEGLKFMVYLQKENIIDESGMPKERFSAEFPKEGPSILRIQQVVRGDSAAYFCASSPGGTNEKLFFGSGTQLSVL.

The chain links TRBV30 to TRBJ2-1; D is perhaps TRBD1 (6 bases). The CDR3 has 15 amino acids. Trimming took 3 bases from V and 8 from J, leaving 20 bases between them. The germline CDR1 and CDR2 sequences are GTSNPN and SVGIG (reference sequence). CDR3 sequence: CAWSIGTRLGHEQFF. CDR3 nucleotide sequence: TGTGCCTGGAGCATAGGGACACGCCTTGGGCATGAGCAGTTCTTC.